A selection of T cell receptor beta chains follows, all from one sample in a study of cytomegalovirus exposure and HLA in healthy donors. The assay was immunoSEQ multiplex PCR, and TCRdb's table has in-frame clones only and misses some. The sample lists some 200,000 clones, approximately 85% seen once, with around 3% in the top ten. Sequenced: PBMCs. These receptors were taken from a woman aged 40 to 50 in good health and CMV-seronegative. Each CDR3 is given with its conserved first and last residue. The order of the fields is V gene, J gene, D gene, clone size, CDR3 protein, CDR3 DNA. The D gene is left open where the match is weak. For some rows the clone size is stated as once, few or many, or as a class when expanded; others skip it.

>TRBV5-1|TRBJ2-7|TRBD2|-
CASSTGLAGTYEQYF
TGCGCCAGCAGCACCGGACTAGCGGGAACCTACGAGCAGTACTTC
>TRBV11-2|TRBJ2-1|-|-
CASSLGGTFYNEQFF
TGTGCCAGCAGCTTAGGAGGGACATTCTACAATGAGCAGTTCTTC
>TRBV7-5|TRBJ1-2|-|-
CVRSLVEGMPADANYGYTF
TGTGTCAGAAGCTTAGTGGAGGGGATGCCGGCAGACGCTAACTATGGCTACACCTTC
>TRBV7-2|TRBJ1-1|TRBD1|-
CASSLLQGVRTEAFF
TGTGCCAGCAGCTTACTCCAGGGGGTACGCACTGAAGCTTTCTTT
>TRBV5-1|TRBJ2-3|-|-
CASSEGQAGTDTQYF
TGCGCCAGCAGCGAAGGACAGGCGGGGACAGATACGCAGTATTTT
>TRBV19|TRBJ1-5|TRBD1|-
CASSITGGYNQPQHF
TGTGCCAGTAGTATAACAGGGGGCTACAATCAGCCCCAGCATTTT
>TRBV7-2|TRBJ2-7|TRBD2|-
CASSSKYPPGLAIYEQYF
TGTGCCAGCAGCTCTAAATACCCCCCGGGACTAGCGATCTACGAGCAGTACTTC
>TRBV29-1|TRBJ2-1|TRBD1|once
CSVPAGGQGLKLGQFF
TGCAGCGTACCCGCCGGGGGACAGGGGTTGAAACTGGGGCAGTTCTTC
>TRBV9|TRBJ2-1|-|-
CASSPFLGGGNEQFF
TGTGCCAGCAGCCCCTTTTTGGGAGGGGGCAATGAGCAGTTCTTC
>TRBV19|TRBJ2-5|-|few
CASSAWDTRVQETQYF
TGTGCCAGTAGTGCTTGGGACACACGCGTTCAAGAGACCCAGTACTTC
>TRBV7-2|TRBJ2-2|-|few
CASRIRRGVGELFF
TGTGCCAGCAGAATAAGAAGGGGCGTCGGGGAGCTGTTTTTT
>TRBV5-7|TRBJ1-1|-|-
CASSLPPVGGPRVTEAFF
TGTGCCAGCAGCTTGCCCCCGGTCGGGGGACCCCGAGTCACTGAAGCTTTCTTT
>TRBV12-5|TRBJ2-1|-|few
CASGLVLTGVGDEQFF
TGTGCTAGTGGTTTGGTACTGACTGGAGTCGGTGATGAGCAGTTCTTC
>TRBV5-1|TRBJ2-5|-|once
CASSLVQRVAKGETQYF
TGCGCCAGCAGCTTGGTCCAGCGGGTGGCGAAGGGGGAGACCCAGTACTTC
>TRBV28|TRBJ1-2|-|once
CASSPARGSLGYGYTF
TGTGCCAGCAGTCCCGCACGGGGATCGCTCGGCTATGGCTACACCTTC
>TRBV6-5|TRBJ2-7|TRBD2|-
CASSYAMGLAGAEQYF
TGTGCCAGCAGTTATGCCATGGGACTAGCGGGAGCCGAGCAGTACTTC
>TRBV27|TRBJ2-3|TRBD2|-
CASSPLAGALGDTQYF
TGTGCCAGCAGTCCCCTAGCGGGAGCGCTAGGAGATACGCAGTATTTT
>TRBV7-6|TRBJ2-1|-|-
CASALLGEQFF
TGTGCCAGCGCGTTGCTGGGCGAGCAGTTCTTC
>TRBV27|TRBJ2-1|TRBD2|-
CASSPGTSGSNEQFF
TGTGCCAGCAGCCCCGGGACTAGCGGTAGCAATGAGCAGTTCTTC
>TRBV4-1|TRBJ2-7|TRBD2|-
CASSQDDGAGVREQYF
TGCGCCAGCAGCCAAGATGATGGAGCGGGAGTAAGGGAGCAGTACTTC
>TRBV28|TRBJ2-7|-|-
CASALTSSEQYF
TGTGCCAGCGCGCTGACTAGTTCCGAGCAGTACTTC
>TRBV2|TRBJ1-4|-|-
CASCLGGTNEKLFF
TGTGCCAGCTGCTTAGGGGGAACTAATGAAAAACTGTTTTTT
>TRBV27|TRBJ2-7|-|-
CASMSTPYEQYF
TGTGCCAGCATGTCAACCCCCTACGAGCAGTACTTC
>TRBV5-4|TRBJ2-6|-|-
CASSLGGHLISGANVLTF
TGTGCCAGCAGCTTGGGGGGACACCTAATCTCTGGGGCCAACGTCCTGACTTTC
>TRBV10-2|TRBJ1-1|-|-
CASSESRGGPNTEAFF
TGCGCCAGCAGTGAGTCGAGAGGAGGGCCGAACACTGAAGCTTTCTTT